The 31 T cell receptor beta chains in this list originate from one sample, sequenced in a study of blood T cell repertoires in COVID-19. Assay: immunoSEQ multiplex PCR; the TCRdb copy retains only in-frame clones and omits some. The table has 150,000 to 200,000 clones, roughly 80% seen once. Sequencing input: peripheral blood. These receptors all come from a young man with active or convalescent COVID-19.

The chain has TRBV30 and TRBJ1-6; D not certain. The CDR3 length is 14 residues. The germline V gene encodes CDR1 GTSNPN and CDR2 SVGIG (reference sequence). The V end was cut by 0 bases, the J end by 7 bases, with 10 bases between. In DNA form, the CDR3 reads TGTGCCTGGAGTGTACTTCGCCTCAATTCACCCCTCCACTTT. Protein sequence: CAWSVLRLNSPLHF.

This clone was recorded only once. The chain carries TRBV21-1 and TRBJ1-1; the D call of TRBD1 is as the table states it, not checked on the DNA. TRBV21-1 is a documented pseudogene. The CDR3 runs to 13 residues. CDR3 in amino acids: CASRRDRGTEAFF. The DNA for the CDR3 is TGTGCCAGCAGACGCGACAGGGGCACTGAAGCTTTCTTT.

This clone was picked up one time. The rearrangement links TRBV15 to TRBJ1-1; D gene unclear. The V end was cut by 1 base, the J end by 6 bases, with 12 bases between. The CDR3 has 14 amino acids. Germline V gives CDR1 LNHNV, CDR2 YYDKDF (reference sequence). CDR3 in amino acids: CATSRVAGSAEAFF. The CDR3 region has the DNA TGTGCCACCAGCAGAGTTGCTGGTAGTGCTGAAGCTTTCTTT.

The chain employs TRBV10-1 and TRBJ2-1; 13 bases are a match to TRBD2. The CDR3 is made up of 17 amino acids. V trimming: 2 bases; J trimming: 9 bases; junction bases outside the gene matches: 10. CDR1 and CDR2 (germline): WNHNN, SYGVQD (reference sequence). In DNA, the CDR3 is TGCGCCAGCAGTGAGCGTGGGGTGGGGACTAGCGGGACTGAGCAGTTCTTC. Protein: CASSERGVGTSGTEQFF.

This chain connects TRBV27 to TRBJ2-3, with D perhaps matching TRBD2 (7 bases). The length of the CDR3 is 14 residues. Trimming stripped 4 bases from V and 8 bases from J, with 16 bases between. Per germline, CDR1 MNHEY and CDR2 SMNVEV (reference sequence). The CDR3 nucleotides are TGTGCCAGCAGTTACCGGGGGGAGGGGGTTACGCAGTATTTT. It is translated as CASSYRGEGVTQYF.

The chain recombines TRBV10-3 with TRBJ1-2; the D is unclear. V was trimmed by 1 base and J by 2 bases, leaving 5 bases between them. CDR1 is ENHRY, CDR2 SYGVKD, per germline. CDR3 length equals 13 residues. The CDR3 DNA reads as TGTGCCATCAGTGAGTACGGGAACTATGGCTACACCTTC. It translates to CAISEYGNYGYTF.

CDR3 sequence reads: CAWGQGVVDTQYF. CDR3 in DNA: TGTGCCTGGGGACAGGGAGTGGTAGATACGCAGTATTTT. The rearrangement joins TRBV30 to TRBJ2-3; 8 nucleotides agree with TRBD1. CDR1 GTSNPN and CDR2 SVGIG come from the germline V gene (reference sequence). The ends lost 5 bases at V and 5 bases at J; junction bases unmatched: 6. The CDR3 covers 13 residues.

The gene calls are TRBV11-2 and TRBJ1-2; the D is unclear. The CDR3 totals 13 residues. In germline, CDR1 is SGHAT, CDR2 FQNNGV. Trimming stripped 5 bases from V and 7 bases from J, with 14 bases between. In nucleotides, the CDR3 is TGTGCCAGCAGCCAAGGAGGGAATGGTGGCTACACCTTC. Translating gives CASSQGGNGGYTF.

The CDR3 loop reads CASSPGGVGANVLTF. In DNA, the CDR3 is TGTGCCAGTAGTCCTGGGGGGGTTGGGGCCAACGTCCTGACTTTC. V and J are TRBV19 and TRBJ2-6; 7 positions agree with TRBD2. The ends lost 5 bases at V and 3 bases at J; junction bases unmatched: 4. Germline CDR1 is LNHDA and CDR2 is SQIVND (reference sequence). This CDR3 has 15 amino acids.

The chain employs TRBV6-5 and TRBJ1-6, with D unclear. The CDR3 is 16 amino acids. The germline CDR1 and CDR2 sequences are MNHEY and SVGAGI. V lost 0 bases and J lost 7, with 13 bases in between. CDR3 DNA: TGTGCCAGCAGTTACTCAGGAGGCGGCTCGAATTCACCCCTCCACTTT. Amino acids: CASSYSGGGSNSPLHF.

The chain has TRBV6-5 and TRBJ1-5; possible D gene TRBD1, 6 bases. Trimming pared 4 bases from V and 6 bases from J, leaving 16 bases between. The length of the CDR3 is 15 residues. Looked up from germline, CDR1 is MNHEY and CDR2 is SVGAGI. As DNA, the CDR3 is TGTGCCAGCAGTTTCGACAGGCAAGGCTTTCAGCCCCAGCATTTT. Protein sequence: CASSFDRQGFQPQHF.

This clone has only a few counts. CDR3 DNA: TGTGCCAGTAAAGACCGACTAGCGGGGAATGAGCAGTTCTTC. Amino acid sequence: CASKDRLAGNEQFF. The J gene is TRBJ2-1, the V gene TRBV19, with 11 bases aligning to TRBD2. This CDR3 has 14 residues. Looked up from germline, CDR1 is LNHDA and CDR2 is SQIVND (reference sequence). V dropped 7 bases and J dropped 7; count of bases not matched to a gene: 6.

This clone was detected only once. V usage is TRBV3-1 (or the pseudogene TRBV3-2) and J usage is TRBJ1-1; unclear D gene. V dropped 0 bases and J dropped 3 bases, with 8 bases sitting between them. Germline CDR1 and CDR2: LGHDT and YNNKEL (reference sequence). The length of the CDR3 is 14 residues. The CDR3 DNA is TGTGCCAGCAGCCAAGAGGTCCGGGACACTGAAGCTTTCTTT. It specifies CASSQEVRDTEAFF.

The CDR3 region has the DNA TGCGCCAGCAGCCAAGATCTGGCAGGGCATGGCTACACCTTC. Its translation: CASSQDLAGHGYTF. The gene calls are TRBV4-1 and TRBJ1-2; a possible D gene is TRBD1 (5 bases). This CDR3 comprises 14 residues. Germline-derived CDR1 and CDR2 are MGHRA and YSYEKL. Trimming stripped 0 bases from V and 6 bases from J, with 11 bases between.

The genes are TRBV5-6 and TRBJ1-1; a possible D gene is TRBD1 (5 bases). The CDR3 consists of 14 residues. The germline V and J ends were trimmed by 4 bases and 3 bases, with 13 bases remaining between them. The V gene's germline CDR1 is SGHDT and CDR2 YYEEEE. The CDR3 DNA sequence: TGTGCCAGCAGCATGTTTTGGGGGGACACTGAAGCTTTCTTT. Protein: CASSMFWGDTEAFF.

The chain carries TRBV18 and TRBJ2-1, with TRBD2 matching 9 bases. CDR1 and CDR2 from the germline V gene are KGHSH and LQKENI. Trimming cost V 1 base and J 5 bases; bases outside gene matches: 3. The CDR3 has 15 amino acids. CDR3 nucleotide sequence: TGTGCCAGCTCACCACAGACTAGCGGAAACAATGAGCAGTTCTTC. Protein product: CASSPQTSGNNEQFF.

The chain joins TRBV19 to TRBJ2-7; 9 nucleotides align to TRBD1. V was clipped by 3 bases and J by 1 base; unmatched bases: 4. The germline CDR1 and CDR2 sequences are LNHDA and SQIVND (reference sequence). The CDR3 has 15 amino acids. The CDR3 nucleotides read TGTGCCAGTAGTATCCCCGGGACAGGGTCCTACGAGCAGTACTTC. Its translation is CASSIPGTGSYEQYF.

The chain couples TRBV6-5 to TRBJ2-1; 10 nucleotides match TRBD2. CDR3 length equals 16 residues. Germline V gives CDR1 MNHEY, CDR2 SVGAGI. V lost 4 bases and J lost 1; bases outside the gene matches: 4. The CDR3: CASSFGTSESYNEQFF. The CDR3 DNA is TGTGCCAGCAGTTTCGGGACTAGCGAGTCCTACAATGAGCAGTTCTTC.

This clone has a handful of counts. The V and J genes are TRBV4-1 and TRBJ1-6; possibly TRBD1 for D (6 bases). The germline CDR1 and CDR2 sequences are MGHRA and YSYEKL. The V gene lost 1 base and the J gene lost 11 bases, with 12 bases spanning the gap. The CDR3 is 14 residues long. The CDR3, as DNA: TGCGCCAGCAGCCAAGCTACAGGGCGTACACCCCTCCACTTT. Translating gives CASSQATGRTPLHF.

The V call is TRBV5-1, the J call TRBJ2-3; no definite D call. This CDR3 is 15 amino acids long. Germline V gene sequence: CDR1 SGHRS, CDR2 YFSETQ. Trimming cost V 0 bases and J 5 bases, with 13 bases left between them. CDR3 DNA sequence: TGCGCCAGCAGCTTGGATCCTAACCACAGAGATACGCAGTATTTT. This encodes CASSLDPNHRDTQYF.

The gene calls are TRBV21-1 and TRBJ2-5; the table's D call TRBD1 went unverified against the DNA. TRBV21-1 is termed a pseudogene. The CDR3 contains 14 residues. CDR3 sequence (DNA): TGTGCCAGCAGCAGGCGACAGGGCCAAGAGACCCAGTACTTC. It encodes CASSRRQGQETQYF.

The genes are TRBV24-1 and TRBJ2-1; 8 nucleotides agree with TRBD1. The CDR3 is 15 residues long. Germline CDR1 KGHDR, CDR2 SFDVKD. V gave up 3 bases and J gave up 3 bases; unmatched junction bases: 3. The CDR3 bases are TGTGCCACCAGTGATGGGACAGGCCGCTACAATGAGCAGTTCTTC. Its protein is CATSDGTGRYNEQFF.

This sequence joins TRBV5-5 and TRBJ1-2, with 8 nucleotides matching TRBD1. CDR3 size: 12 residues. The germline CDR1 and CDR2 sequences are SGHKS and YYEKEE (reference sequence). V lost 2 bases to trimming and J lost 6 bases; unmatched junction nucleotides: 0. The CDR3 sequence is CASSLQGDGYTF. DNA of the CDR3: TGTGCCAGCAGCTTACAGGGGGATGGCTACACCTTC.

A note on this clone: Other DNA sequences from this sample encode an identical CDR3 as well. The J gene is TRBJ1-1, the V gene TRBV27, with D tentatively TRBD1 (6 bases). The CDR3 contains 14 residues. The V end was cut by 5 bases, the J end by 1 base, with 11 bases between. Germline lookup yields CDR1 MNHEY and CDR2 SMNVEV (reference sequence). The CDR3 DNA sequence: TGTGCCAGCAGTCTAGGGGGGGGGAACACTGAAGCTTTCTTT. Its translation: CASSLGGGNTEAFF.

This clone occurred once. This rearrangement joins TRBV12-5 to TRBJ1-2; D is uncertain. The ends were cut back, 5 bases at V and 6 bases at J, with 7 bases in the middle. This CDR3 contains 11 residues. The germline V gene encodes CDR1 LGHNT and CDR2 FRNRAP. CDR3: CASGPQDGYTF. CDR3 nucleotides: TGTGCTAGTGGTCCTCAGGATGGCTACACCTTC. Combining the CDR3 with reference TRBV12-5 and TRBJ1-2 gives the whole variable domain DARVTQTPRHKVTEMGQEVTMRCQPILGHNTVFWYRQTMMQGLELLAYFRNRAPLDDSGMPKDRFSAEMPDATLATLKIQPSEPRDSAVYFCASGPQDGYTFGSGTRLTVV.

This clone has more than one count but fewer than ten. The chain combines TRBV5-4 with TRBJ1-4; D may be TRBD1 (6 bases). V dropped 4 bases and J dropped 8 bases, with 12 bases sitting between them. The V gene's germline CDR1 is SGHNT and CDR2 YYREEE (reference sequence). The CDR3 consists of 13 residues. The CDR3 sequence: CASSVRGGEKLFF. In DNA, the CDR3 is TGTGCCAGCAGCGTCAGGGGCGGGGAAAAACTGTTTTTT.

This clone was seen a handful of times. The chain uses TRBV6-2 or TRBV6-3 and TRBJ1-1, with a weak D call TRBD1 (5 bases). V was trimmed by 3 bases and J by 1 base, leaving 6 bases between them. Germline loops: CDR1 MNHEY, CDR2 SVGEGT. The length of the CDR3 is 13 residues. Here the CDR3 DNA reads TGTGCCAGCAGTTATAGGGGGAACACTGAAGCTTTCTTT. Translating it yields CASSYRGNTEAFF.

The gene calls are TRBV15 and TRBJ2-1; 9 bases match TRBD1. Per the germline V gene, CDR1 is LNHNV and CDR2 is YYDKDF (reference sequence). With 2 bases clipped from V and 7 bases from J, the junction kept 6 bases outside the gene matches. The CDR3 contains 15 residues. The CDR3: CATSRIRDRDNEQFF. CDR3 coding DNA: TGTGCCACCAGCAGAATCCGGGACAGGGATAATGAGCAGTTCTTC.

This chain uses TRBV6-2 or TRBV6-3 with TRBJ2-7, with 11 bases matching TRBD1. Germline V gene sequence: CDR1 MNHEY, CDR2 SVGEGT. CDR3 length: 20 residues. Losses at the gene ends were 0 bases for V and 0 bases for J; bases not matched to a gene: 13. As DNA, the CDR3 is TGTGCCAGCAGTTACTCCCCCTACGGGACAGGGGGAAAGAGCTCCTACGAGCAGTACGTC. This translates into CASSYSPYGTGGKSSYEQYV.

This clone appeared many times. The chain links TRBV6-2 or TRBV6-3 to TRBJ2-3, with TRBD2 matching 8 bases. V dropped 4 bases and J dropped 0; count of bases not matched to a gene: 0. This CDR3 has 14 residues. Germline V gene sequence: CDR1 MNHEY, CDR2 SVGEGT. The CDR3 loop is CASSSSGSTDTQYF. In nucleotides, the CDR3 is TGTGCCAGCAGTTCTAGCGGGAGCACAGATACGCAGTATTTT.

The chain couples TRBV28 to TRBJ1-2, with D unresolved. There are 13 residues in the CDR3. Trimming left V 5 bases short and J 4 bases short, with 11 bases between. CDR1 MDHEN and CDR2 SYDVKM come from the germline V gene. CDR3 residues: CASSAGRGYGYTF. The DNA of the CDR3 is TGTGCCAGCAGTGCCGGTCGGGGCTATGGCTACACCTTC.